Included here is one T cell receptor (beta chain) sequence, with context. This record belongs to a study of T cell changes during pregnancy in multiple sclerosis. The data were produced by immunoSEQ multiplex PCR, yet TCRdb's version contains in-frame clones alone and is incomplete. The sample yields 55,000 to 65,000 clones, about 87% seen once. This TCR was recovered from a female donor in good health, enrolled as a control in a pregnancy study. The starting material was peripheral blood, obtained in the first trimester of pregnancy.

Here the CDR3 reads CASNGQPHYGYTF. DNA of the CDR3: TGTGCCAGCAACGGACAGCCCCACTATGGCTACACCTTC. The chain links TRBV5-6 to TRBJ1-2; possibly TRBD1 for D (6 bases). CDR3 size: 13 residues. Looked up from germline, CDR1 is SGHDT and CDR2 is YYEEEE. V gave up 6 bases and J gave up 3 bases, with 12 bases separating them.